Listed below are T cell receptor beta chains from one sample, sequenced in a study of T cells in Graves' hyperthyroidism and ophthalmopathy. Each CDR3 protein is one row after TCRdb ran MiXCR on the multiplex PCR reads. The data show about 700,000 distinct CDR3 sequences, around 15% seen once. The sample comprised blood. Receptor source: a woman aged 18 to 35 with Graves' hyperthyroidism. The conserved cysteine and the conserved F or W are not part of the CDR3 here.

J,V,CDR3
TRBJ1-5,TRBV7-2,ATSRDPGGDQPQH
TRBJ1-1,TRBV9,ASSVMGTGNTEAF
TRBJ1-5,TRBV7-8,ASSRRDSYQPQH
TRBJ2-5,TRBV28,ASRTGTVEETQY
TRBJ1-1,TRBV6-2/TRBV6-3,ASSRQGQAEAF
TRBJ2-3,TRBV14,ASSQDPTANRGTQY
TRBJ2-7,TRBV7-9,ASSFGTSSEQY
TRBJ1-1,TRBV20-1,SARTPTVHTEAF
TRBJ2-7,TRBV2,ASSESTGIGSSYEQY
TRBJ2-2,TRBV11-2,ASSSQIVTGELF
TRBJ2-7,TRBV12-3/TRBV12-4,ASSFQSDEQY
TRBJ2-1,TRBV3-1,ASSPGTGAYNEQF
TRBJ1-1,TRBV4-1,ASSLRDRNTEAF
TRBJ2-7,TRBV7-3,ASSPSNEQY
TRBJ1-6,TRBV28,ASSVNPDNSPLH
TRBJ2-7,TRBV11-2,ASSLVGGSSYEQY
TRBJ2-7,TRBV2,ASKETALSYEQY
TRBJ1-2,TRBV28,ASSSSKAPLRDRALYGYT
TRBJ2-3,TRBV28,ASSLSLATSTDTQY
TRBJ1-1,TRBV6-1,ASSYAGTALYYTEAF
TRBJ2-1,TRBV4-2,ASSQSTGRGNEQF
TRBJ1-5,TRBV19,ASSIPWDDYNQPQH
TRBJ1-1,TRBV29-1,SVGHPENTEAF